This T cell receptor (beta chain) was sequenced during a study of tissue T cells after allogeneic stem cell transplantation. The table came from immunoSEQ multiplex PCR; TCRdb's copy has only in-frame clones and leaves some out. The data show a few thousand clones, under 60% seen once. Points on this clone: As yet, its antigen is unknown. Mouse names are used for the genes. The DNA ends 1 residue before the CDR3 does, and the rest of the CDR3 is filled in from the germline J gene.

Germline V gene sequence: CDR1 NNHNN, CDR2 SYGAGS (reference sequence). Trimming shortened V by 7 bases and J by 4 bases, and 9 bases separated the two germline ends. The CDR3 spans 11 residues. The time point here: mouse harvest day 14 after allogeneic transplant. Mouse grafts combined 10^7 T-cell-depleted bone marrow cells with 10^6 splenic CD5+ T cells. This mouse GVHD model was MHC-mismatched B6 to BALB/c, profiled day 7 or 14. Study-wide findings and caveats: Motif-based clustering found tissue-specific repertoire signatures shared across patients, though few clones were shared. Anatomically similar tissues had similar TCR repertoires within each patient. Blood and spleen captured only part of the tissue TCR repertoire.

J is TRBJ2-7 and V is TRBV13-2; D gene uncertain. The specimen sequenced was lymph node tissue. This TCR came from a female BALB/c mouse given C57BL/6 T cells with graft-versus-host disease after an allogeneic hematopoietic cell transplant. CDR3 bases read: TGTGCCAGCAGATCCGATTATGAACAGTAC. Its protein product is CASRSDYEQY. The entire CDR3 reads CASRSDYEQYF.